A selection of T cell receptor beta chains follows, all from one sample in a study of OX40 agonist ivuxolimab in advanced cancers. Assay: immunoSEQ multiplex PCR; the TCRdb copy retains only in-frame clones and omits some. This table has roughly 34,000 clones, about nine tenths appearing once. The input for sequencing was CD4+ or CD8+ T cells sorted from blood, taken in a trial of the OX40 agonist ivuxolimab. These receptors all come from an adult with an advanced solid tumor such as melanoma, head and neck, liver or kidney cancer. The CDR3 runs from the conserved cysteine through the conserved F or W. A D gene is named only where the DNA matches it firmly. Clone size is given for some rows only: seen once, a few or many times, or a class if the clone is expanded.

j_call d_call v_call clone_size cdr3_aa cdr3_nt
TRBJ2-7 NA TRBV11-2 NA CASAYWRVPYEQYF TGTGCCAGCGCCTACTGGCGGGTTCCCTACGAGCAGTACTTC
TRBJ2-5 NA TRBV6-6 NA CASSPRSGAETQYF TGTGCCAGCAGTCCGCGTTCCGGGGCAGAGACCCAGTACTTC
TRBJ1-6 TRBD1 TRBV15 once CATSTRQGYNSPLHF TGTGCCACCAGCACGCGACAGGGGTATAATTCACCCCTCCACTTT
TRBJ1-1 NA TRBV28 NA CASSGPSRTEAFF TGTGCCAGCAGTGGCCCCTCGAGGACTGAAGCTTTCTTT
TRBJ1-4 NA TRBV6-5 NA CASRSGTTNEKLFF TGTGCCAGCAGGTCGGGTACAACTAATGAAAAACTGTTTTTT
TRBJ2-2 NA TRBV5-4 NA CASSGEAGELFF TGTGCCAGCAGCGGGGAAGCCGGGGAGCTGTTTTTT
TRBJ1-2 NA TRBV5-1 NA CASSFGLPGMGGYTF TGCGCCAGCAGCTTCGGACTTCCGGGGATGGGTGGCTACACCTTC
TRBJ2-7 TRBD2 TRBV9 NA CASSVDIAGGQEQYF TGTGCCAGCAGCGTAGATATAGCGGGAGGTCAAGAGCAGTACTTC
TRBJ2-5 TRBD1 TRBV11-3 NA CASSLDGTDQETQYF TGTGCCAGCAGCTTAGATGGGACAGACCAAGAGACCCAGTACTTC
TRBJ1-4 NA TRBV4-2 NA CASGVVGAGEEKLFF TGTGCCAGCGGGGTGGTGGGGGCAGGGGAGGAAAAACTGTTTTTT
TRBJ2-2 TRBD2 TRBV10-3 once CAISAGGPTGELFF TGTGCCATCTCAGCGGGAGGCCCCACCGGGGAGCTGTTTTTT
TRBJ2-1 NA TRBV13 NA CASSLALRTPNEQFF TGTGCCAGCAGCTTAGCCTTACGGACACCTAATGAGCAGTTCTTC
TRBJ1-5 NA TRBV6-1 NA CASSESLQIYSNQPQHF TGTGCCAGCAGTGAAAGTCTCCAGATATATAGCAATCAGCCCCAGCATTTT
TRBJ2-1 TRBD2 TRBV2 NA CASAGLAEFF TGTGCCAGCGCGGGACTAGCGGAGTTCTTC
TRBJ2-3 TRBD2 TRBV28 NA CASSLFLAGVEDTQYF TGTGCCAGCAGTTTGTTCCTAGCGGGAGTCGAGGATACGCAGTATTTT
TRBJ2-1 TRBD2 TRBV2 NA CASREGFWGGYNEQFF TGTGCCAGCAGGGAGGGCTTCTGGGGGGGCTACAATGAGCAGTTCTTC
TRBJ1-5 NA TRBV6-1 NA CASSDLISGQPQHF TGTGCCAGCAGTGATTTGATTTCAGGGCAGCCCCAGCATTTT
TRBJ2-7 TRBD2 TRBV29-1 NA CSVVSGGRGLAVLRSYEQYF TGCAGCGTTGTTTCGGGAGGAAGGGGACTAGCGGTTTTAAGGTCCTACGAGCAGTACTTC
TRBJ1-2 TRBD1 TRBV5-1 NA CASSLATGSNYGYTF TGCGCCAGCAGCTTGGCGACAGGGAGTAACTATGGCTACACCTTC
TRBJ2-7 TRBD1 TRBV27 NA CASSLWDRGYEQYF TGTGCCAGCAGCCTCTGGGACAGGGGCTACGAGCAGTACTTC
TRBJ1-4 NA TRBV19 NA CASTTDGWNEKLFF TGTGCCAGTACCACGGACGGGTGGAATGAAAAACTGTTTTTT
TRBJ2-7 TRBD1 TRBV6-1 NA CASRGEGQGSYEQYF TGTGCCAGCAGGGGAGAGGGACAGGGGTCCTACGAGCAGTACTTC
TRBJ2-2 NA TRBV19 NA CASSIMGGASGELFF TGTGCCAGTAGTATAATGGGGGGAGCCTCCGGGGAGCTGTTTTTT
TRBJ2-3 NA TRBV28 NA CASEGYTDTQYF TGTGCGAGCGAGGGGTACACAGATACGCAGTATTTT
TRBJ2-1 NA TRBV7-9 NA CASSAGNGGPLSYNEQFF TGTGCCAGCAGCGCCGGAAACGGGGGGCCCCTATCCTACAATGAGCAGTTCTTC
TRBJ1-2 NA TRBV16 NA CASSLGRNYGYTF TGTGCCAGCAGCCTGGGACGTAACTATGGCTACACCTTC
TRBJ2-3 TRBD2 TRBV6-4 NA CASKPLAGSSTDTQYF TGTGCCAGCAAGCCCTTAGCGGGGTCTAGCACAGATACGCAGTATTTT
TRBJ1-5 NA TRBV6-1 NA CASSLTGNQPQHF TGTGCCAGCAGTTTAACAGGGAATCAGCCCCAGCATTTT